Listed below are T cell receptor beta chains from one sample, sequenced in a study of shared clonotypes between healthy human individuals. This table comes from immunoSEQ multiplex PCR, and its TCRdb copy is limited to in-frame clones, with some not included. This sample has about 480,000 clones; about 80% occur once, and the top ten carry around 13%. The specimen sequenced was PBMCs. Receptor source: a woman between 40 and 55 years old in good health. Some clones in this sample may be carry-over from other donors' samples. CDR3s include the opening cysteine and the closing phenylalanine or tryptophan. The order of the fields is clone size, J gene, V gene, D gene, CDR3 protein, CDR3 DNA. The D gene is left open where the match is weak. Size is stated for part of the rows, as once, few or many counts, or as a class when the clone is expanded.

abundance: once
j_gene: TRBJ2-3
v_gene: TRBV27
d_gene: -
CDR3aa: CASSLGRGENTQYF
CDR3nt: TGTGCCAGCAGTTTAGGACGGGGAGAGAATACGCAGTATTTT

abundance: -
j_gene: TRBJ2-7
v_gene: TRBV5-1
d_gene: -
CDR3aa: CASSSQGDNSYEQYF
CDR3nt: TGCGCCAGCAGTTCTCAAGGGGACAACTCCTACGAGCAGTACTTC

abundance: few
j_gene: TRBJ2-5
v_gene: TRBV4-1
d_gene: -
CDR3aa: CASSQDLAGETQYF
CDR3nt: TGCGCCAGCAGCCAAGATCTGGCGGGAGAGACCCAGTACTTC

abundance: -
j_gene: TRBJ2-3
v_gene: TRBV10-3
d_gene: TRBD2
CDR3aa: CAIRTSGIPTDTQYF
CDR3nt: TGTGCCATCAGGACTAGCGGGATACCCACAGATACGCAGTATTTT

abundance: -
j_gene: TRBJ2-5
v_gene: TRBV6-5
d_gene: -
CDR3aa: CASSYSTGGQETQYF
CDR3nt: TGTGCCAGCAGTTACTCGACAGGCGGGCAAGAGACCCAGTACTTC

abundance: -
j_gene: TRBJ2-1
v_gene: TRBV29-1
d_gene: -
CDR3aa: CSVEAVWAGSGLNEQFF
CDR3nt: TGCAGCGTTGAAGCTGTGTGGGCCGGGAGCGGGCTCAATGAGCAGTTCTTC

abundance: -
j_gene: TRBJ2-7
v_gene: TRBV5-1
d_gene: TRBD2
CDR3aa: CASSLATSGNQIAYEQYF
CDR3nt: TGCGCCAGCAGCTTGGCCACTAGCGGAAACCAAATCGCCTACGAGCAGTACTTC

abundance: -
j_gene: TRBJ1-1
v_gene: TRBV18
d_gene: -
CDR3aa: CASSPLAGRTEAFF
CDR3nt: TGTGCCAGCTCACCACTGGCAGGGAGAACTGAAGCTTTCTTT

abundance: -
j_gene: TRBJ2-3
v_gene: TRBV28
d_gene: TRBD1
CDR3aa: CASPPGGGKSSTDTQYF
CDR3nt: TGTGCCAGCCCTCCAGGGGGCGGCAAGTCTAGCACAGATACGCAGTATTTT

abundance: -
j_gene: TRBJ1-2
v_gene: TRBV5-4
d_gene: TRBD1
CDR3aa: CASRLDRVNYGYTF
CDR3nt: TGTGCCAGCAGGTTGGACAGGGTGAACTATGGCTACACCTTC

abundance: -
j_gene: TRBJ2-7
v_gene: TRBV27
d_gene: -
CDR3aa: CASSILGATTSYEQYF
CDR3nt: TGTGCCAGCAGTATACTAGGAGCGACCACCAGCTACGAGCAGTACTTC

abundance: -
j_gene: TRBJ2-5
v_gene: TRBV6-1
d_gene: -
CDR3aa: CASTHGKETQYF
CDR3nt: TGTGCCAGCACTCACGGGAAAGAGACCCAGTACTTC

abundance: -
j_gene: TRBJ2-1
v_gene: TRBV6-1
d_gene: TRBD2
CDR3aa: CASRATGLAIEQFF
CDR3nt: TGTGCCAGCAGGGCCACGGGACTAGCTATTGAGCAGTTCTTC

abundance: -
j_gene: TRBJ2-1
v_gene: TRBV10-3
d_gene: -
CDR3aa: CAISATGNEQFF
CDR3nt: TGTGCCATCAGTGCCACTGGAAATGAGCAGTTCTTC

abundance: -
j_gene: TRBJ1-6
v_gene: TRBV2
d_gene: TRBD1
CDR3aa: CASRGTGVSNSPLHF
CDR3nt: TGTGCCAGCAGGGGGACAGGGGTTTCTAATTCACCCCTCCACTTT

abundance: -
j_gene: TRBJ2-5
v_gene: TRBV10-1
d_gene: -
CDR3aa: CASSEGGFMGETQYF
CDR3nt: TGCGCCAGCAGTGAGGGGGGATTCATGGGAGAGACCCAGTACTTC

abundance: -
j_gene: TRBJ2-4
v_gene: TRBV6-5
d_gene: -
CDR3aa: CASRPGHPSGIQYF
CDR3nt: TGTGCCAGCAGACCGGGACACCCCTCTGGCATTCAGTACTTC

abundance: once
j_gene: TRBJ2-2
v_gene: TRBV10-2
d_gene: TRBD2
CDR3aa: CASSESGTSGMSGELFF
CDR3nt: TGCGCCAGCAGTGAGTCGGGAACTAGCGGGATGTCCGGGGAGCTGTTTTTT

abundance: -
j_gene: TRBJ1-2
v_gene: TRBV6-1
d_gene: TRBD1
CDR3aa: CASSEVGTGKSGYTF
CDR3nt: TGTGCCAGCAGTGAGGTTGGGACAGGGAAGTCTGGCTACACCTTC

abundance: -
j_gene: TRBJ2-3
v_gene: TRBV2
d_gene: -
CDR3aa: CASRDLPGRRGDTQYF
CDR3nt: TGTGCCAGCAGGGACCTTCCAGGGAGGCGGGGAGATACGCAGTATTTT